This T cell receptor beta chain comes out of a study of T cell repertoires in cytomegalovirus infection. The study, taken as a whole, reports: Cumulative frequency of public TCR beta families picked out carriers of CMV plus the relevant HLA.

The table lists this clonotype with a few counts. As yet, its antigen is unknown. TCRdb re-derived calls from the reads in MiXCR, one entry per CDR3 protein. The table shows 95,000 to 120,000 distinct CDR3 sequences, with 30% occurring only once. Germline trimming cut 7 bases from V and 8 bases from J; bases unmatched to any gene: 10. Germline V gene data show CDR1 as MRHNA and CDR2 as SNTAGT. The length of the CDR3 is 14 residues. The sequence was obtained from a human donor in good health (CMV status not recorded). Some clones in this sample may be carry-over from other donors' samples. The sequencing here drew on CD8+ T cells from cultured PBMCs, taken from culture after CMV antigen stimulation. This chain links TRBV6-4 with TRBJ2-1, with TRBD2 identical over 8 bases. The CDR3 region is CASTGGGGFDEQFF. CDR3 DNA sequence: TGTGCCAGCACCGGGGGGGGCGGCTTCGATGAGCAGTTCTTC.